A single sample gave rise to the 25 T cell receptor beta chains below, sequenced in a study of cytotoxic CD8 clonotypes in ibrutinib-treated CLL. TCRdb keeps only in-frame clones here, not all; method: immunoSEQ multiplex PCR. The sample holds some 84,000 clones, around 84% seen once. The sequencing used PBMCs, collected before ibrutinib treatment. The receptors stem from a human donor with chronic lymphocytic leukemia.

The gene calls are TRBV27 and TRBJ2-7; tentatively, D is TRBD1 or TRBD2 (5 bases each). V lost 2 bases to trimming and J lost 0 bases, with 11 bases between them. The germline V gene encodes CDR1 MNHEY and CDR2 SMNVEV (reference sequence). This CDR3 is built from 15 residues. CDR3 sequence (DNA): TGTGCCAGCAGTTTAGTAGGGGACCCCTCCTACGAGCAGTACTTC. Residues: CASSLVGDPSYEQYF.

The chain couples TRBV11-2 to TRBJ2-7, with 10 bases that match TRBD2. The germline V gene has CDR1 SGHAT and CDR2 FQNNGV. V shed 6 bases, J shed 3 bases, and the junction held 5 bases outside the gene matches. The CDR3 covers 14 residues. The CDR3 DNA is TGTGCCAGCAGTCTAGCGGGAGAGGTCTACGAGCAGTACTTC. Translated: CASSLAGEVYEQYF.

The chain links TRBV7-2 to TRBJ1-4; D gene unclear. V was pared by 3 bases and J by 0 bases, with 8 bases between. In germline, CDR1 is SGHTA, CDR2 FQGNSA. The CDR3 is 15 residues long. CDR3 in DNA: TGTGCCAGCAGCTTTGGTCTGGCAACTAATGAAAAACTGTTTTTT. This codes for CASSFGLATNEKLFF.

A note on this clone: Within the sample, other DNA sequences also encode this same CDR3. The gene calls are TRBV19 and TRBJ1-5; 9 bases are a match to TRBD1. CDR1 and CDR2 (germline): LNHDA, SQIVND (reference sequence). V lost 5 bases to trimming and J lost 2 bases; unmatched junction nucleotides: 4. The CDR3 sequence is 15 residues long. The CDR3 reads CASSLDRGGNQPQHF. CDR3 nucleotide sequence: TGTGCCAGTAGTTTGGACAGGGGTGGCAATCAGCCCCAGCATTTT.

In nucleotides, the CDR3 is TGTGCCAGCAGTTTAGACAGGGGATGGGACACTGAAGCTTTCTTT. This codes for CASSLDRGWDTEAFF. The genes are TRBV28 and TRBJ1-1; 8 bases fit TRBD1. CDR3 length equals 15 residues. J was trimmed by 3 bases and V by 2 bases; bases with no gene match: 5. In germline, CDR1 is MDHEN, CDR2 SYDVKM.

A few counts support this clone. The chain has TRBV7-8 and TRBJ2-7; the D gene is possibly TRBD1 (5 bases). The germline gives CDR1 SGHVS, CDR2 FQNEAQ. Trimming took off 0 bases at V and 1 base at J, with 19 bases between the two ends. The CDR3 sequence is 18 residues long. In nucleotides, the CDR3 is TGTGCCAGCAGCTTAGCTGGGGCAGGGCAACGTACTTCCTACGAGCAGTACTTC. Translating it yields CASSLAGAGQRTSYEQYF.

The chain recombines TRBV28 with TRBJ2-4; 8 bases line up with TRBD1. The germline CDR1 and CDR2 sequences are MDHEN and SYDVKM. V lost 6 bases and J lost 8; bases outside the gene matches: 12. The CDR3 has 15 residues. The CDR3 sequence: CASRLGQASRYIQYF. The CDR3 DNA sequence: TGTGCCAGCAGGTTGGGACAGGCTAGTCGGTACATTCAGTACTTC.

The rearrangement uses TRBV5-1 and TRBJ1-1, with 7 bases lining up with TRBD1. Unmatched junction bases numbered 6, after V lost 0 bases and J lost 4 bases. The CDR3 runs to 15 residues. Per the germline V gene, CDR1 is SGHRS and CDR2 is YFSETQ. The CDR3 region has the DNA TGCGCCAGCAGCTTGGGGTCTGCAGGGGGCACTGAAGCTTTCTTT. Encoded protein: CASSLGSAGGTEAFF.

This chain uses TRBV4-1 with TRBJ1-1, with 8 nucleotides matching TRBD1. Germline CDR1 MGHRA, CDR2 YSYEKL. The CDR3 has 15 residues. J lost 4 bases, V lost 3 bases, and 7 bases had no gene match. The CDR3 sequence: CASSHRQGMGTEAFF. The DNA for the CDR3 is TGCGCCAGCAGCCACCGACAGGGGATGGGCACTGAAGCTTTCTTT.

The rearrangement links TRBV14 to TRBJ2-3; TRBD2 matches at 7 bases. From germline, CDR1 is SGHDN and CDR2 FVKESK. Unmatched junction bases numbered 7, after V lost 1 base and J lost 0 bases. This CDR3 contains 17 residues. The CDR3 loop is CASSQGLAASSTDTQYF. The CDR3 DNA is TGTGCCAGCAGCCAAGGGCTAGCGGCATCTAGCACAGATACGCAGTATTTT.

V and J are TRBV5-1 and TRBJ2-3; the match to TRBD2 covers 7 bases. Trimming took 5 bases from V and 1 from J; bases not matched to a gene: 7. The CDR3 runs to 15 residues. Germline V gene sequence: CDR1 SGHRS, CDR2 YFSETQ. In DNA form, the CDR3 reads TGCGCCAGCAGGGCCGGGACTACTCGCACAGATACGCAGTATTTT. It specifies CASRAGTTRTDTQYF.

The rearrangement links TRBV28 to TRBJ2-1; weak D call: TRBD1 (5 bases). Trimming took off 8 bases at V and 11 bases at J, with 16 bases between the two ends. The CDR3 spans 12 residues. The germline V gene encodes CDR1 MDHEN and CDR2 SYDVKM. This CDR3 is CASDTSGFQQFF. The DNA of the CDR3 is TGTGCCAGCGATACCTCAGGGTTTCAGCAGTTCTTC.

This sequence joins TRBV28 and TRBJ1-1; perhaps TRBD1 as D (6 bases). The CDR3 is 16 residues long. Trimming shortened V by 4 bases and J by 4 bases, and 19 bases separated the two germline ends. Germline values: CDR1 MDHEN, CDR2 SYDVKM. The CDR3 coding sequence is TGTGCCAGCAGTTCTCAGGGGAATAAACTCGTCACTGAAGCTTTCTTT. This gives the protein CASSSQGNKLVTEAFF.

This sequence joins TRBV9 and TRBJ1-2; D gene unclear. The CDR3 is 20 residues long. Germline loops: CDR1 SGDLS, CDR2 YYNGEE. V lost 0 bases, J lost 1 base, and 25 bases lay in between. The CDR3 DNA sequence: TGTGCCAGCAGCGTAGATCGTGGAGGAGGAAGTTTTCTGATTAACTATGGCTACACCTTC. Residues: CASSVDRGGGSFLINYGYTF.

This clone was found a few times. V gene TRBV29-1 combines with J gene TRBJ1-2, with D unresolved. Trimming took off 4 bases at V and 0 bases at J, with 9 bases between the two ends. Germline values: CDR1 SQVTM, CDR2 ANQGSEA. The CDR3 extends over 13 amino acids. CDR3 DNA: TGCAGCGTTGTATGGACGACTAACTATGGCTACACCTTC. It codes for CSVVWTTNYGYTF.

The chain combines TRBV28 with TRBJ1-5; D ambiguous. V lost 5 bases, J lost 1 base, and 9 bases lay in between. The CDR3 has 14 amino acids. Germline lookup yields CDR1 MDHEN and CDR2 SYDVKM. CDR3 DNA sequence: TGTGCCAGCAGTGTGGGGATAAGCAATCAGCCCCAGCATTTT. Translation: CASSVGISNQPQHF. Looking up the rest from reference TRBV28 and TRBJ1-5 gives the full variable domain: DVKVTQSSRYLVKRTGEKVFLECVQDMDHENMFWYRQDPGLGLRLIYFSYDVKMKEKGDIPEGYSVSREKKERFSLILESASTNQTSMYLCASSVGISNQPQHFGDGTRLSIL.

The chain uses TRBV28 and TRBJ1-1, with a tentative D call TRBD1 (5 bases). This CDR3 has 15 amino acids. Germline loops: CDR1 MDHEN, CDR2 SYDVKM. V was clipped by 5 bases and J by 0 bases, with 13 bases between them. This CDR3 is CASSKAGFVNTEAFF. The CDR3 DNA sequence: TGTGCCAGCAGTAAAGCAGGGTTTGTGAACACTGAAGCTTTCTTT.

The chain links TRBV6-1 to TRBJ2-7; D unresolved. CDR1 and CDR2 from the germline V gene are MNHNS and SASEGT. The ends were cut back, 8 bases at V and 3 bases at J, with 8 bases in the middle. The CDR3 runs to 11 residues. The CDR3 is CASGLVYEQYF. CDR3 DNA sequence: TGTGCCAGCGGGCTAGTCTACGAGCAGTACTTC.

This rearrangement joins TRBV27 to TRBJ2-5; D unclear. The CDR3 sequence is 13 residues long. Germline V CDR1 and CDR2: MNHEY, SMNVEV (reference sequence). V was pared by 6 bases and J by 2 bases, with 10 bases between. CDR3 sequence (DNA): TGTGCCAGCAGCCTTCTCCCGCAAGAGACCCAGTACTTC. This gives the protein CASSLLPQETQYF.

This chain uses TRBV19 with TRBJ2-7; D gene uncertain. There are 13 residues in the CDR3. V lost 2 bases and J 0 bases, leaving 5 bases between the germline ends. Germline V gene lookup returns CDR1 LNHDA and CDR2 SQIVND (reference sequence). DNA of the CDR3: TGTGCCAGTAGTATAACTCACTCCTACGAGCAGTACTTC. This translates into CASSITHSYEQYF.

This chain joins TRBV4-1 and TRBJ2-2; TRBD2 matches 8 bases. From germline, CDR1 is MGHRA and CDR2 YSYEKL. CDR3 length equals 19 residues. Germline trimming cut 4 bases from V and 1 base from J; bases unmatched to any gene: 14. The CDR3 reads CASSLGGFSTSENTGELFF. The CDR3 DNA reads TGCGCCAGCAGCCTGGGAGGGTTCTCGACTAGCGAGAACACCGGGGAGCTGTTTTTT.

The chain recombines TRBV25-1 with TRBJ2-5; TRBD2 aligns across 12 bases. This CDR3 contains 15 residues. Germline V gene sequence: CDR1 MGHDK, CDR2 SYGVNS. V trimming: 5 bases; J trimming: 4 bases; junction bases outside the gene matches: 5. For the CDR3, the DNA is TGTGCCAGCAGTCAACTAGCGGGAGGTTCAGAGACCCAGTACTTC. The encoded protein is CASSQLAGGSETQYF.

This clone was counted between two and nine times. The chain is built from TRBV28 and TRBJ2-1, with 10 bases matching TRBD2. CDR3 length: 21 residues. In germline, CDR1 is MDHEN, CDR2 SYDVKM. Germline trimming cut 5 bases from V and 0 bases from J; bases unmatched to any gene: 19. The CDR3 loop reads CASSVPPGTSAGSSSYNEQFF. Written as DNA, the CDR3 is TGTGCCAGCAGTGTCCCACCCGGGACTAGCGCCGGGTCGAGCTCCTACAATGAGCAGTTCTTC.

This sequence joins TRBV21-1 and TRBJ2-7; TRBD2 is the table's D call, not checked against the DNA. TRBV21-1 is described as a pseudogene. The CDR3 is made up of 16 amino acids. The CDR3 protein is CASRNSRSGSWYEQYF. CDR3 nucleotide sequence: TGTGCCAGCAGAAATAGTCGGAGCGGGAGTTGGTACGAGCAGTACTTC.

This clone occurred once. Other DNA sequences in the same sample also yield this CDR3. This sequence joins TRBV7-8 and TRBJ1-5; D uncertain. The germline V gene has CDR1 SGHVS and CDR2 FQNEAQ. V gave up 2 bases and J gave up 4 bases, with 6 bases separating them. CDR3 length: 13 amino acids. CDR3 sequence (DNA): TGTGCCAGCAGCTTAAAGCAAAATCAGCCCCAGCATTTT. Its protein product is CASSLKQNQPQHF. Filled out from reference TRBV7-8 and TRBJ1-5, the complete variable domain reads GAGVSQSPRYKVAKRGQDVALRCDPISGHVSLFWYQQALGQGPEFLTYFQNEAQLDKSGLPSDRFFAERPEGSVSTLKIQRTQQEDSAVYLCASSLKQNQPQHFGDGTRLSIL.